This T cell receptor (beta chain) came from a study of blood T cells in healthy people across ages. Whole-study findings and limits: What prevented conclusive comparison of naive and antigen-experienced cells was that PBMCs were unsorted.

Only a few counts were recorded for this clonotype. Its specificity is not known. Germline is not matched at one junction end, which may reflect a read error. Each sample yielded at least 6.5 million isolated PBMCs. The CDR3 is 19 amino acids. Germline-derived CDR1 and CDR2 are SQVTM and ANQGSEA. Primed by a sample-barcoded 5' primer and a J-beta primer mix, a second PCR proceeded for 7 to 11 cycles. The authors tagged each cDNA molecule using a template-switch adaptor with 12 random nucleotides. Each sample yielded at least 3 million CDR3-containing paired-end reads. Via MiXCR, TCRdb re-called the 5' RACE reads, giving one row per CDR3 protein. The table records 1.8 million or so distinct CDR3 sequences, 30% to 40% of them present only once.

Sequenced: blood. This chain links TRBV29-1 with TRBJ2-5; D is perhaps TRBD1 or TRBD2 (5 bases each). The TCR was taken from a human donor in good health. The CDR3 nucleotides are TGCAGCATTGAAGATCTTAACCTAGCAAATGGGGGTGTTTTAGGGACCCAGTACTTC. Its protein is CSIEDLNLANGGVLGTQYF.